This is a list of T cell receptor beta chains from one sample in a study of T cells in localized non-small cell lung cancer. This table comes from immunoSEQ multiplex PCR, and its TCRdb copy is limited to in-frame clones, with some not included. The sample has some 130,000 clones; more than 80% are singletons. Here the sequenced sample was peripheral blood, taken before any cancer treatment. These receptors came from an older female donor with stage I lung adenocarcinoma. CDR3s include the opening cysteine and the closing phenylalanine or tryptophan. D genes are given only for firm matches. Size values are once, few and many counts, or a class for expanded clones, and some rows have none.

j_call,v_call,d_call,clone_size,cdr3_nt,cdr3_aa
TRBJ2-3,TRBV14,NA,NA,TGTGCCAGCAGCCGATCGAGGGTAGATACGCAGTATTTT,CASSRSRVDTQYF
TRBJ1-1,TRBV6-5,NA,NA,TGTGCCAGCAGTTACTTCCGGACATTGCGCACTGAAGCTTTCTTT,CASSYFRTLRTEAFF
TRBJ2-5,TRBV4-1,TRBD2,NA,TGCGCCAGCAGCCAGATAATGTCTAGCGGGAGGCAGACCCAGTACTTC,CASSQIMSSGRQTQYF
TRBJ2-1,TRBV7-3,TRBD2,NA,TGTGCCAGCAGCTTATGGGGACTAGCGGGTAACAATGAGCAGTTCTTC,CASSLWGLAGNNEQFF
TRBJ2-1,TRBV25-1,TRBD2,NA,TGTGCCAGCAAAACTAGCGAGAGCTCCTACAATGAGCAGTTCTTC,CASKTSESSYNEQFF
TRBJ1-2,TRBV4-1,NA,NA,TGCGCCAGCAGCCAAGATAGGGGGACGATTGGCTACACCTTC,CASSQDRGTIGYTF
TRBJ1-1,TRBV6-6,NA,NA,TGTGCCAGCAGCCAACCGGGACGGACGGGGACTGAAGCTTTCTTT,CASSQPGRTGTEAFF
TRBJ2-5,TRBV7-9,NA,NA,TGTGCCAGCAGCTTAGAACTCCTCGCGACTCAGTACTTC,CASSLELLATQYF
TRBJ2-1,TRBV19,TRBD2,NA,TGTGCCAGTAGTATTTCGGGAGGGGGTACCGATGAGCAGTTCTTC,CASSISGGGTDEQFF
TRBJ2-7,TRBV13,NA,NA,TGTGCCAGCAGCGAAGACCACTCCTACGAGCAGTACTTC,CASSEDHSYEQYF
TRBJ1-3,TRBV18,NA,NA,TGTGCCAGCTCACTACCGCGGACATTGGTTGGAAACACCATATATTTT,CASSLPRTLVGNTIYF
TRBJ2-7,TRBV7-9,TRBD2,NA,TGTGCCAGCAGTTCTAGCGGCTACGAGCAGTACTTC,CASSSSGYEQYF
TRBJ1-1,TRBV7-9,NA,NA,TGTGCCAGCAGCTCCAAGGCTGGGGCTGAAGCTTTCTTT,CASSSKAGAEAFF
TRBJ2-5,TRBV9,TRBD2,NA,TGTGCCAGCAGTGTTACTAGCGGGCTCCGCCAAGAGACCCAGTACTTC,CASSVTSGLRQETQYF
TRBJ1-5,TRBV19,NA,NA,TGTGCCAGTAATCCCAAGGGCAATCAGCCCCAGCATTTT,CASNPKGNQPQHF
TRBJ1-4,TRBV29-1,NA,NA,TGCAGCGTTCTTAAAACCCGAAATGAAAAACTGTTTTTT,CSVLKTRNEKLFF
TRBJ1-2,TRBV6-1,NA,NA,TGTGCCAGCAACGAGAGAGGCTACACCTTC,CASNERGYTF
TRBJ2-3,TRBV5-1,NA,NA,TGCGCCAGCAGCTTCGAGGGGGGCACAGATACGCAGTATTTT,CASSFEGGTDTQYF
TRBJ2-7,TRBV5-1,TRBD1,NA,TGCGCCAGCAGCTTAGACAGGGGGTCCTACGAGCAGTACTTC,CASSLDRGSYEQYF
TRBJ2-1,TRBV1,NA,NA,TGCACCAGCAGCCCCTCTGGGGGGACTTGGGTCTACAATGAGCAGTTCTTC,CTSSPSGGTWVYNEQFF
TRBJ2-1,TRBV4-2,TRBD2,NA,TGTGCCAGCAGCCAAGACCTAGCGGGAGGGAACAATGAGCAGTTCTTC,CASSQDLAGGNNEQFF
TRBJ2-7,TRBV25-1,NA,NA,TGTGCCAGCGCGGATAGCTCGAAGGGGAGCCAGTACTTC,CASADSSKGSQYF
TRBJ2-3,TRBV28,NA,NA,TGTGCCAGCAGTTCTTCATTACGGACTAGCAGGGGGGGAGATACGCAGTATTTT,CASSSSLRTSRGGDTQYF
TRBJ1-4,TRBV19,NA,NA,TGTGCCAGTAACCCGACTCCCGGAGGCGAAAAACTGTTTTTT,CASNPTPGGEKLFF
TRBJ2-2,TRBV7-9,TRBD2,once,TGTGCCAGCAGCTTTTTGCGGGAGACCACCGGGGAGCTGTTTTTT,CASSFLRETTGELFF
TRBJ1-3,TRBV5-1,NA,once,TGCGCCAGCAGCCCCCCGGGACGGCAGTCTGGAAACACCATATATTTT,CASSPPGRQSGNTIYF
TRBJ2-3,TRBV6-5,TRBD1,once,TGTGCCAGCAGTTACCGGGACAGGGGCGGGGGAATTGCGCAGTATTTT,CASSYRDRGGGIAQYF
TRBJ2-3,TRBV10-3,NA,NA,TGTGCCATCAGTGAGTCGGGCGTCTTTCTCAGCGATACGCAGTATTTT,CAISESGVFLSDTQYF
TRBJ2-5,TRBV29-1,NA,NA,TGCAGCGGATTCGCGGTCGGTGAGACCCAGTACTTC,CSGFAVGETQYF
TRBJ2-2,TRBV10-3,NA,NA,TGTGCCATCAGCTTTGACAGGAGCACCGGGGAGCTGTTTTTT,CAISFDRSTGELFF
TRBJ2-7,TRBV7-8,NA,NA,TGTGCCAGCACCCCCGGGACTTACACCTACGAGCAGTACTTC,CASTPGTYTYEQYF